A single sample is the source of the 22 T cell receptor beta chains below, sequenced in a study of shared clonotypes between healthy human individuals. The repertoire was sequenced with immunoSEQ multiplex PCR; TCRdb's copy has only in-frame clones and lacks some. The top ten clones hold approximately 0.4% of a sample with millions of clones, 90% to 95% of them seen once. The sequenced material came from naive CD4+ T cells from PBMCs. Specified subset: CD45RA+ positively selected. Every receptor here comes from a man between 18 and 29 years old in good health. Some clones in this sample may be carry-over from other donors' samples.

The V and J genes are TRBV19 and TRBJ1-1; possibly TRBD1 for D (6 bases). The CDR3 runs 15 residues. Germline loops: CDR1 LNHDA, CDR2 SQIVND (reference sequence). Trimming pared 5 bases from V and 3 bases from J, leaving 16 bases between. This chain's CDR3 is CASSQTGSGHTEAFF. The CDR3 nucleotides read TGTGCCAGTAGTCAAACAGGGAGCGGTCACACTGAAGCTTTCTTT.

The chain combines TRBV7-2 with TRBJ2-7, with D unresolved. CDR3 length equals 16 residues. V was cut by 5 bases and J by 0 bases, with 17 bases left in between. The germline CDR1 and CDR2 sequences are SGHTA and FQGNSA. The CDR3 nucleotides read TGTGCCAGCAGCCCACTGGGGTCCCTGCCCTCCTACGAGCAGTACTTC. Amino acid sequence: CASSPLGSLPSYEQYF.

About this clone: Different DNA sequences within this sample yield the same CDR3. The rearrangement uses TRBV5-1 and TRBJ1-1; no firm D call. This CDR3 comprises 13 residues. The germline CDR1 and CDR2 sequences are SGHRS and YFSETQ. V lost 0 bases and J lost 0, with 3 bases in between. The CDR3 DNA reads as TGCGCCAGCAGCTTGGTTTTGAACACTGAAGCTTTCTTT. Translation: CASSLVLNTEAFF.

The chain joins TRBV9 to TRBJ1-1; no reliable D call. The CDR3 has 13 amino acids. Trimming removed 0 bases from V and 7 bases from J, with 10 bases in between. Germline-derived CDR1 and CDR2 are SGDLS and YYNGEE. The CDR3 protein is CASSVDPGGEAFF. The CDR3, as DNA: TGTGCCAGCAGCGTAGATCCGGGCGGTGAAGCTTTCTTT.

The J gene is TRBJ2-3, the V gene TRBV4-3, with D tentatively TRBD1 (5 bases). Trimming took off 1 base at V and 2 bases at J, with 7 bases between the two ends. Germline V gene data show CDR1 as LGHNA and CDR2 as YSLEER. The CDR3 contains 14 residues. This CDR3 reads CASSQGTNTDTQYF. CDR3 nucleotides: TGCGCCAGCAGCCAAGGGACAAACACAGATACGCAGTATTTT.

The V gene is TRBV28, the J gene TRBJ1-1; no firm D call. Germline V gives CDR1 MDHEN, CDR2 SYDVKM. The V end was cut by 6 bases, the J end by 4 bases, with 6 bases between. This CDR3 comprises 11 residues. DNA of the CDR3: TGTGCCAGCAGGTCGGTCACTGAAGCTTTCTTT. This codes for CASRSVTEAFF.

For this clone: This sample includes further DNA sequences coding for the same CDR3. The gene calls are TRBV7-2 and TRBJ2-3; no firm D call. V lost 1 base and J lost 4, with 6 bases in between. Germline CDR1 is SGHTA and CDR2 is FQGNSA. This CDR3 contains 13 residues. The CDR3 DNA is TGTGCCAGCAGCTTAGAGGTGGCAGATACGCAGTATTTT. Encoded protein: CASSLEVADTQYF.

The chain has TRBV7-8 and TRBJ1-1, with D uncertain. This CDR3 comprises 14 residues. CDR1 SGHVS and CDR2 FQNEAQ come from the germline V gene. The germline V and J ends were trimmed by 0 bases and 7 bases, with 12 bases remaining between them. For the CDR3, the DNA is TGTGCCAGCAGCTTAGCGCCGCGGAGGCTTGAAGCTTTCTTT. This sequence encodes CASSLAPRRLEAFF.

The chain combines TRBV10-2 with TRBJ2-5; 8 positions match TRBD1. Germline CDR1 is WSHSY and CDR2 is SAAADI. V dropped 6 bases and J dropped 3; count of bases not matched to a gene: 6. The CDR3 sequence is 14 residues long. CDR3 sequence reads: CASRETGAEETQYF. The CDR3 region has the DNA TGCGCCAGCAGAGAGACAGGGGCGGAAGAGACCCAGTACTTC.

CDR3 DNA sequence: TGTGCCAGCAGTTCCTGGGGTAGGGAAAGCTCCTACGAGCAGTACTTC. The encoded protein is CASSSWGRESSYEQYF. The chain carries TRBV27 and TRBJ2-7; D is unresolved. The CDR3 runs 16 residues. The germline V gene has CDR1 MNHEY and CDR2 SMNVEV (reference sequence). V lost 4 bases and J 0 bases, leaving 16 bases between the germline ends.

The V gene is TRBV5-8, the J gene TRBJ1-4, with D possibly being TRBD1 (5 bases). In germline, CDR1 is SGHTS, CDR2 YDEGEE. CDR3 length equals 16 residues. Between the trimmed V and J ends, which lost 0 bases and 1 base, there was a span of 10 bases. CDR3 residues: CASSLDYGGTNEKLFF. The DNA for the CDR3 is TGTGCCAGCAGCTTGGACTACGGGGGAACTAATGAAAAACTGTTTTTT.

This chain uses TRBV20-1 with TRBJ1-2; no clear D gene. CDR1 DFQATT and CDR2 SNEGSKA come from the germline V gene (reference sequence). Trimming removed 3 bases from V and 12 bases from J, with 14 bases in between. The CDR3 length is 11 residues. The CDR3: CSARSGLVDTF. DNA for the CDR3: TGCAGTGCTAGGTCAGGACTCGTCGACACCTTC.

V is TRBV5-1 and J is TRBJ2-2; D may be TRBD2 (5 bases). The germline V gene has CDR1 SGHRS and CDR2 YFSETQ. This CDR3 spans 12 amino acids. V was pared by 7 bases and J by 7 bases, with 11 bases between. CDR3 loop: CASGLLNGELFF. CDR3 bases: TGCGCCAGCGGACTCCTGAACGGGGAGCTGTTTTTT.

The chain joins TRBV29-1 to TRBJ1-5, with D maybe TRBD1 (5 bases). V lost 4 bases to trimming and J lost 3 bases, with 10 bases between them. This CDR3 is 13 amino acids long. CDR1 is SQVTM, CDR2 ANQGSEA, per germline. CDR3 region: CSVVQGVNQPQHF. The CDR3 DNA is TGCAGCGTTGTGCAGGGCGTCAATCAGCCCCAGCATTTT.

V is TRBV13 and J is TRBJ2-3, with 8 bases lining up with TRBD2. The CDR3 has 14 residues. V lost 4 bases, J lost 1 base, and 1 base stayed unmatched. Germline assignment: CDR1 PRHDT and CDR2 FYEKMQ (reference sequence). CDR3 region: CASSWRGGTDTQYF. DNA for the CDR3: TGTGCCAGCAGCTGGCGGGGGGGCACAGATACGCAGTATTTT.

This chain connects TRBV11-1 to TRBJ2-3; TRBD2 might be the D (6 bases). The CDR3 extends over 14 amino acids. The germline V gene has CDR1 SGHAT and CDR2 FQDESV (reference sequence). The ends were cut back, 5 bases at V and 10 bases at J, with 19 bases in the middle. The CDR3, as DNA: TGTGCCAGCAGCCCCGTTCCGGGGGAAGTAGCGCAGTATTTT. Protein product: CASSPVPGEVAQYF.

A word on this clone: Other nucleotide sequences in the sample specify the same CDR3. The chain uses TRBV28 and TRBJ1-3; 7 bases are shared with TRBD1. Germline V gene sequence: CDR1 MDHEN, CDR2 SYDVKM. The trim removed 3 bases at V and 7 bases at J, leaving 3 bases unmatched. The CDR3 spans 13 residues. This chain's CDR3 is CASSLTGRNTIYF. CDR3 sequence (DNA): TGTGCCAGCAGTTTGACAGGGAGGAACACCATATATTTT.

This clone was seen only once. The rearrangement joins TRBV11-3 to TRBJ2-5, with 8 bases lining up with TRBD1. The J segment lost 3 bases and the V segment lost 1 base, leaving 4 bases of the junction unmatched. The CDR3 is 15 residues long. CDR1 and CDR2 from the germline V gene are SGHNT and YENEEA. For the CDR3, the DNA is TGTGCCAGCAGCTTAGGGCGACAGGGGAAAGAGACCCAGTACTTC. The encoded protein is CASSLGRQGKETQYF.

This chain joins TRBV30 and TRBJ1-2, with no clear D. The CDR3 consists of 14 residues. V was pared by 2 bases and J by 8 bases, with 18 bases between. The germline CDR1 and CDR2 sequences are GTSNPN and SVGIG (reference sequence). The CDR3 is CAWSTPGPNQGYTF. The CDR3 nucleotides read TGTGCCTGGAGTACCCCCGGGCCGAACCAAGGCTACACCTTC.

The rearrangement links TRBV5-1 to TRBJ2-7; the D gene is possibly TRBD2 (5 bases). Germline loops: CDR1 SGHRS, CDR2 YFSETQ. With 4 bases removed from V and 0 bases from J, the gap between germline ends came to 17 bases. The CDR3 totals 16 residues. The CDR3: CASSPMLSGASYEQYF. CDR3 sequence (DNA): TGCGCCAGCAGCCCCATGCTAAGCGGAGCCTCCTACGAGCAGTACTTC.

The chain combines TRBV28 with TRBJ1-2; D might be TRBD1 (5 bases). Germline V gives CDR1 MDHEN, CDR2 SYDVKM. This CDR3 region has 13 residues. Trimming shortened V by 11 bases and J by 2 bases, and 15 bases separated the two germline ends. CDR3 region: CAAISGENYGYTF. CDR3 nucleotides: TGTGCCGCAATATCGGGGGAAAACTATGGCTACACCTTC.

The chain employs TRBV5-6 and TRBJ1-2; D is unresolved. The V gene lost 3 bases and the J gene lost 5 bases, with 11 bases spanning the gap. Germline-derived CDR1 and CDR2 are SGHDT and YYEEEE. The CDR3 extends over 13 amino acids. The CDR3 sequence: CASSSGGQYGYTF. Written as DNA, the CDR3 is TGTGCCAGCAGCTCGGGCGGCCAATATGGCTACACCTTC.